The T cell receptor (beta chain) under discussion was sequenced for a study of cytomegalovirus exposure and HLA in healthy donors. Study details: An early data release held around 80 million unique TCRs from HLA-typed donors.

CDR1 and CDR2 from the germline V gene are LGHNT and FRNRAP. Trimming pared 1 base from V and 5 bases from J, leaving 5 bases between. The CDR3 consists of 13 residues. Study findings and constraints: There were 150 to 200 TCR beta chains listed as cytomegalovirus-associated. A later analysis found most CMV-associated TCR beta chains apparently HLA-restricted. A likely sequencing artifact accounted for one observed cluster of highly shared sequence variants.

The PCR employed 60 Vbeta primers together with 13 Jbeta primers. TCRdb keeps only in-frame clones here, not all; method: immunoSEQ multiplex PCR. The sample yields about 190,000 clones, around four fifths seen once. As to this clone: What it binds is unknown.

The source of this sequence is a woman aged 45-65 years in good health and CMV-seropositive. The sample was PBMCs. The chain joins TRBV12-5 to TRBJ2-2; D gene unclear. CDR3 loop: CASGLGETGELFF. CDR3 nucleotide sequence: TGTGCTAGTGGTTTGGGAGAAACCGGGGAGCTGTTTTTT.